The 8 T cell receptor beta chains below all came from one sample that was sequenced in a study of T cells in Graves' hyperthyroidism and ophthalmopathy. RNA transcripts were the template for amplifying TCR beta CDR3 regions. TCR CDR3 underwent first-round RT-PCR with the HTBI primer set. MiXCR, run by TCRdb on the multiplex PCR reads, gives a single entry per CDR3 protein. This repertoire shows some 320,000 distinct CDR3 sequences, approximately 15% found once; its top ten account for about a third. Specimen: blood. The receptors derive from a woman between 40 and 55 years old with Graves' ophthalmopathy.

There are many counts of this clonotype. CDR3 residues: CASSSSGLSYEQYF. In DNA, the CDR3 is TGTGCCAGCAGCTCGTCGGGACTCTCCTACGAGCAGTACTTC. The chain combines TRBV7-9 with TRBJ2-7, with a possible D match to TRBD2 (6 bases). From germline, CDR1 is SEHNR and CDR2 FQNEAQ (reference sequence). The CDR3 is 14 residues long. Trimming cost V 4 bases and J 0 bases, with 10 bases left between them.

This clonotype was counted between two and nine times. The chain employs TRBV30 and TRBJ1-5, with TRBD1 matching over 7 bases. The germline V gene has CDR1 GTSNPN and CDR2 SVGIG (reference sequence). The junction had 11 bases not matched to a gene; V was cut back by 2 bases and J by 7 bases. The CDR3 runs to 15 residues. The CDR3 DNA is TGTGCCTGGAGTCCCTTTTCAGGGGGAGGGCAGCCCCAGCATTTT. Translation: CAWSPFSGGGQPQHF.

This clonotype was found many times. The chain links TRBV19 to TRBJ2-7, with 8 bases identical to TRBD1. J lost 5 bases, V lost 4 bases, and 7 bases had no gene match. The CDR3 contains 14 residues. Germline assignment: CDR1 LNHDA and CDR2 SQIVND (reference sequence). CDR3 sequence: CASSTGTGWDEQYF. The CDR3 DNA sequence: TGTGCCAGTAGTACCGGGACAGGTTGGGACGAGCAGTACTTC.

This clonotype came up many times. V is TRBV7-8 and J is TRBJ2-5; perhaps TRBD2 as D (5 bases). The CDR3 is made up of 13 amino acids. Germline CDR1 reads SGHVS; CDR2 reads FQNEAQ. Trimming pared 5 bases from V and 3 bases from J, leaving 10 bases between. CDR3 region: CASSPDLKETQYF. CDR3 DNA sequence: TGTGCCAGCAGCCCGGACTTAAAAGAGACCCAGTACTTC.

This clonotype was detected a few times. The chain joins TRBV20-1 to TRBJ2-5; 9 positions match TRBD2. The germline CDR1 and CDR2 sequences are DFQATT and SNEGSKA (reference sequence). The junction had 7 bases not matched to a gene; V was cut back by 1 base and J by 4 bases. The CDR3 loop spans 15 amino acids. The chain's CDR3 is CSARVRGGAGETQYF. CDR3 DNA: TGCAGTGCTAGAGTTCGCGGGGGGGCCGGAGAGACCCAGTACTTC.

The chain employs TRBV24-1 and TRBJ1-4; TRBD1 might be the D (6 bases). The CDR3 covers 13 residues. The ends were cut back, 7 bases at V and 6 bases at J, with 11 bases in the middle. CDR1 and CDR2 (germline): KGHDR, SFDVKD. The DNA for the CDR3 is TGTGCCACCAGCAGGGGCGGGGATGAAAAACTGTTTTTT. Translated, it gives CATSRGGDEKLFF.

This clonotype has ten or more counts. The chain links TRBV6-1 to TRBJ1-2; 7 bases fit TRBD1. Germline trimming cut 11 bases from V and 3 bases from J; bases unmatched to any gene: 12. The V gene's germline CDR1 is MNHNS and CDR2 SASEGT. This CDR3 is built from 14 residues. The CDR3 loop reads CACSPGQNYYGYTF. The CDR3 DNA follows: TGTGCCTGCTCCCCGGGACAGAATTACTATGGCTACACCTTC.

This clonotype was counted at least ten times. This sequence joins TRBV20-1 and TRBJ2-5; D not resolved. Trimming left V 4 bases short and J 9 bases short, with 12 bases between. Germline values: CDR1 DFQATT, CDR2 SNEGSKA (reference sequence). This CDR3 comprises 11 residues. This chain's CDR3 is CSAILGSAQYF. CDR3 nucleotide sequence: TGCAGTGCTATCCTAGGTTCGGCCCAGTACTTC.